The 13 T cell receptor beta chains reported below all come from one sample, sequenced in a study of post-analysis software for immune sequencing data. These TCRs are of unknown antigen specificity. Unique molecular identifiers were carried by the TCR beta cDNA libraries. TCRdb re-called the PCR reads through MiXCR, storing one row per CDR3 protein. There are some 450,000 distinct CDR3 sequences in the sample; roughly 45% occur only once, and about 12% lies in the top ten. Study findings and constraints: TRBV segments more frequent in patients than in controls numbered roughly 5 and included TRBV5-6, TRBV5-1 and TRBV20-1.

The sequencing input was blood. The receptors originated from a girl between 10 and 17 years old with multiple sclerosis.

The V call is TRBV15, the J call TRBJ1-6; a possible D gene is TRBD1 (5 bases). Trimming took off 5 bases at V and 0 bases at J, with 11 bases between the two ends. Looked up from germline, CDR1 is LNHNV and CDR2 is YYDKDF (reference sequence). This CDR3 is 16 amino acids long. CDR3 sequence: CATSGDASSYNSPLHF. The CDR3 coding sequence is TGTGCCACCAGCGGGGACGCGAGCTCCTATAATTCACCCCTCCACTTT.

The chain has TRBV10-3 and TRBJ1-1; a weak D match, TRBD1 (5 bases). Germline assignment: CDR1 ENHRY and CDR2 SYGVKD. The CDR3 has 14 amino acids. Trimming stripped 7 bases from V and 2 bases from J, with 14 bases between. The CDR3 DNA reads TGTGCCATCACGGAGGGCAGGGTAAACACTGAAGCTTTCTTT. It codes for CAITEGRVNTEAFF.

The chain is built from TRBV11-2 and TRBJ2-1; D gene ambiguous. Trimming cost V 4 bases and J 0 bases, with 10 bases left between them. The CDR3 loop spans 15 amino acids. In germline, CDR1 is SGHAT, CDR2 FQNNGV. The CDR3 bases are TGTGCCAGCAGCTCCGCTAGGGCCTCCTACAATGAGCAGTTCTTC. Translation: CASSSARASYNEQFF.

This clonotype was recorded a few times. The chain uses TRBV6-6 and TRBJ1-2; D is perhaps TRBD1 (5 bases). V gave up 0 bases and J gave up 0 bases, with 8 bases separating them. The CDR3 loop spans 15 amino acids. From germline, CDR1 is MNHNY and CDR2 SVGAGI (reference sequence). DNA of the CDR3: TGTGCCAGCAGTTACTCGATGGGGGCTAACTATGGCTACACCTTC. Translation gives CASSYSMGANYGYTF.

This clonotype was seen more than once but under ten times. CDR3 loop: CASSPSARVEAFF. The CDR3, as DNA: TGTGCCAGCAGCCCATCCGCACGGGTTGAAGCTTTCTTT. The chain employs TRBV14 and TRBJ1-1; the D is unclear. V lost 4 bases and J 7 bases, leaving 13 bases between the germline ends. The germline CDR1 and CDR2 sequences are SGHDN and FVKESK. The CDR3 sequence is 13 residues long.

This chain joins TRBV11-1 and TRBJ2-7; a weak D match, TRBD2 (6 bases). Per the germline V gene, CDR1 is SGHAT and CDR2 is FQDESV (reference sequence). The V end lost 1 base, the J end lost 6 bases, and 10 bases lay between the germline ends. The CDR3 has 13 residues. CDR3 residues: CASSLEEGVEQYF. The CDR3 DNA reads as TGTGCCAGCAGCTTAGAGGAGGGAGTCGAGCAGTACTTC.

The CDR3: CSAGPRTDTQYF. Here the CDR3 DNA reads TGCAGTGCGGGCCCGAGGACAGATACGCAGTATTTT. The rearrangement joins TRBV20-1 to TRBJ2-3, with D uncertain. Trimming shortened V by 6 bases and J by 3 bases, and 10 bases separated the two germline ends. The CDR3 is made up of 12 amino acids. Germline CDR1 DFQATT, CDR2 SNEGSKA (reference sequence).

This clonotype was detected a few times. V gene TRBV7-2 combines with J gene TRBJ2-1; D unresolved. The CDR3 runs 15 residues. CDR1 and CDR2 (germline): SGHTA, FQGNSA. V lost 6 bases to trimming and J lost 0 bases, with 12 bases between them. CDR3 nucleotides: TGTGCCAGCAGTCGTGCAGTGAGCTCCTACAATGAGCAGTTCTTC. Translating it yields CASSRAVSSYNEQFF.

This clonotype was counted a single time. This CDR3 is CASSFQGPTGSNEQFF. CDR3 sequence (DNA): TGTGCCAGCAGCTTTCAGGGGCCGACAGGGTCCAATGAGCAGTTCTTC. The gene calls are TRBV7-9 and TRBJ2-1; 7 bases align to TRBD1. Germline trimming cut 3 bases from V and 6 bases from J; bases unmatched to any gene: 11. The CDR3 contains 16 residues. CDR1 is SEHNR, CDR2 FQNEAQ, per germline (reference sequence).

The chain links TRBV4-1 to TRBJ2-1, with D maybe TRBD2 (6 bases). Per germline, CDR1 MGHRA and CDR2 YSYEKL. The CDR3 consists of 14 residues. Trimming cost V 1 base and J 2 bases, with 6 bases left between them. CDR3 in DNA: TGCGCCAGCAGCCAAGGCGGGGCCTACAATGAGCAGTTCTTC. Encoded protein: CASSQGGAYNEQFF.

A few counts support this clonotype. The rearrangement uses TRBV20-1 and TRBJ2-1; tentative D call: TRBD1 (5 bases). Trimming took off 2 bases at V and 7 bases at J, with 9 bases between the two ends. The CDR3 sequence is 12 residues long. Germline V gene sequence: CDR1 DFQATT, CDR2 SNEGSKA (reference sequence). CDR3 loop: CSARPPGNEQFF. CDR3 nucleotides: TGCAGTGCTAGACCCCCAGGGAATGAGCAGTTCTTC.

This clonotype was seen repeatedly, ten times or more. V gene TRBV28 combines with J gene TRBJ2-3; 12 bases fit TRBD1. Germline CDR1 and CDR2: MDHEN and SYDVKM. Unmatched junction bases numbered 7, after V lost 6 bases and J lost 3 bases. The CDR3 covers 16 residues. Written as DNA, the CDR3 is TGTGCCAGCAGACCCTGGGACAGGGGGCTAACAGATACGCAGTATTTT. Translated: CASRPWDRGLTDTQYF.

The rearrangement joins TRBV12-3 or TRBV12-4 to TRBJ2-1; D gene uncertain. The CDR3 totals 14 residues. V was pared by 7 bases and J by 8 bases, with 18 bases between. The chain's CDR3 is CASTPVLSGDEQFF. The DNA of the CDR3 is TGTGCCAGCACTCCAGTTCTATCTGGGGATGAGCAGTTCTTC.